The following is a TCR beta chain sequence with its context. This table comes from immunoSEQ multiplex PCR, and its TCRdb copy is limited to in-frame clones, with some not included. The table lists 50,000 to 65,000 clones, about 85% of them singletons. The data are from a study of blood T cell repertoires in COVID-19. The J segment lost 4 bases and the V segment lost 3 bases, leaving 14 bases of the junction unmatched. The length of the CDR3 is 17 residues. Germline V gene sequence: CDR1 SGHVS, CDR2 FQNEAQ. This TCR was sampled from a human donor in a cohort sampled during active COVID-19. Sequenced: peripheral blood. This chain uses TRBV7-8 with TRBJ1-1, with 7 bases lining up with TRBD1. This chain's CDR3 is CASSLAGQIMTGTEAFF. CDR3 DNA: TGTGCCAGCAGCTTGGCGGGACAGATTATGACCGGCACTGAAGCTTTCTTT.